Reported below is one T cell receptor beta chain. This entry belongs to a study of blood T cell repertoires in COVID-19. The assay was immunoSEQ multiplex PCR, and TCRdb's table has in-frame clones only and misses some. The data contain around 150,000 clones, about 80% of them seen just once; the ten biggest clones take up 4%. CDR3 size: 13 residues. Germline CDR1 reads SGHDT; CDR2 reads YYEEEE. V was trimmed by 10 bases and J by 0 bases, leaving 13 bases between them. V gene TRBV5-6 combines with J gene TRBJ2-5, with a weak D call TRBD2 (6 bases). This sequence originates from a woman aged 55-75 years with acute or convalescent COVID-19. Material: peripheral blood. Here the CDR3 reads CAAGPRDQETQYF. The DNA for the CDR3 is TGTGCCGCGGGGCCTCGGGACCAAGAGACCCAGTACTTC.